This T cell receptor (beta chain) emerged from a study of T-cell memory formation after mild COVID-19. Background on the study: Largely, TCR clusters stayed within a single donor.

From the 5' RACE reads, TCRdb called clonotypes with MiXCR, one entry per CDR3 protein. The sample contains roughly 51,000 distinct CDR3 sequences, about 7% of which appear only once. V dropped 1 base and J dropped 9; count of bases not matched to a gene: 15. Germline values: CDR1 MGHRA, CDR2 YSYEKL. CDR3 size: 18 residues. For this clonotype: What it binds is unknown.

Findings and caveats of the study: There was no confirmation that second-wave clones peaking on day 37 were SARS-CoV-2 specific. Contracting CD4+ clones lay largely in CM and EM, with CD8+ ones residing in EMRA.

This clonotype was obtained from a man between 18 and 35 years old who had mild COVID-19 (a few samples of this study predate the infection). Cell type and time point are not known. The chain has TRBV4-1 and TRBJ1-1; TRBD1 matches at 12 bases. The source material was PBMCs or a T cell subset sorted from them (not recorded which). The CDR3 reads CASSQGRRGQGARGKAFF. In DNA form, the CDR3 reads TGCGCCAGCAGCCAAGGTCGCCGGGGACAGGGGGCGCGAGGGAAAGCTTTCTTT.